This is a list of T cell receptor beta chains from one sample in a study of shared clonotypes between healthy human individuals. Only in-frame clones appear in the TCRdb table, and some are missing; sequencing was by immunoSEQ multiplex PCR. Of about 820,000 clones in the sample, 85% to 95% are singletons; the top ten hold nearly 25%. The sequencing sample was made of naive CD8+ T cells sorted from blood. Receptor source: a man aged 30 to 39 in good health. Each CDR3 is given with its conserved first and last residue.

J gene,V gene,CDR3 protein
TRBJ2-1,TRBV7-2,CASSSDGTSGYNEQFF
TRBJ2-4,TRBV29-1,CSVSGTGGRAKNIQYF
TRBJ2-1,TRBV7-9,CASSRTAGGRYNEQFF
TRBJ2-1,TRBV5-1,CASSVGQFFNEQFF
TRBJ1-4,TRBV7-9,CASSRLGDSLREKLFF
TRBJ2-5,TRBV2,CASSEMASQETQYF
TRBJ1-5,TRBV28,CASSFLDGQPQHF
TRBJ2-5,TRBV7-9,CASSFFGTGAWEETQYF
TRBJ2-7,TRBV27,CASGPVGGRNSYEQYF
TRBJ2-1,TRBV6-5,CASSYLGRDNEQFF
TRBJ1-1,TRBV7-9,CASSLGLAGNTEAFF
TRBJ1-2,TRBV5-4,CASSSPAAIGYTF
TRBJ2-7,TRBV2,CASSGTGGTGLYEQYF
TRBJ2-7,TRBV11-1,CASGGVLDEQYF
TRBJ2-7,TRBV11-2,CASSSSDSRAYEQYF
TRBJ2-1,TRBV5-6,CASSSSNEQFF
TRBJ2-7,TRBV27,CASSSLDRYEQYF
TRBJ2-7,TRBV7-9,CASSLEGQGKPQQYF
TRBJ2-7,TRBV9,CASSVSRGSYEQYF
TRBJ2-7,TRBV19,CASSIVHGESSYEQYF
TRBJ1-1,TRBV7-8,CASSLAGTDTMNTEAFF
TRBJ2-5,TRBV5-5,CASSSEEREGYQETQYF
TRBJ2-1,TRBV6-4,CASSEGLVNEQFF
TRBJ2-7,TRBV5-1,CASSQGLGGAIYEQYF
TRBJ1-1,TRBV2,CASSDLVMNTEAFF
TRBJ2-3,TRBV5-1,CASSATGTGGADTQYF
TRBJ1-2,TRBV28,CASSLRRGAGAGYTF
TRBJ1-1,TRBV9,CASSVEDLENTEAFF
TRBJ2-7,TRBV27,CASGGAETGAEQYF
TRBJ2-3,TRBV11-2,CASSLVDTQYF
TRBJ2-7,TRBV5-1,CASSSGLAGYYEQYF
TRBJ2-7,TRBV10-3,CATTPPDRLGEQYF
TRBJ1-4,TRBV4-3,CASSQDGGAENDKLFF
TRBJ2-1,TRBV7-9,CASRTGYGREQFF
TRBJ2-5,TRBV7-9,CASSLFLEVVFQETQYF
TRBJ2-7,TRBV7-9,CASSLPGSPYEQYF
TRBJ1-5,TRBV27,CASRPSPTALIGQPQHF
TRBJ2-1,TRBV19,CASSTEGLAYNEQFF
TRBJ2-1,TRBV4-1,CASSQGVDTKGGNEQFF
TRBJ1-2,TRBV6-1,CASRSGPSEGYTF
TRBJ2-6,TRBV27,CASSLGSSGANVLTF
TRBJ1-4,TRBV19,CASSMTGNEKLFF
TRBJ2-3,TRBV6-6,CASSLPGTEITDTQYF
TRBJ2-2,TRBV10-3,CAISESSGRPNTGELFF
TRBJ2-1,TRBV7-9,CASSLTLAGQDEQFF
TRBJ2-7,TRBV30,CAWSNGNEQYF
TRBJ2-1,TRBV13,CASSLLSGRKGGAPYNEQFF
TRBJ2-7,TRBV7-9,CASSLVSRTNYEQYF
TRBJ2-1,TRBV10-3,CAIRAHNEQFF
TRBJ1-2,TRBV6-1,CASSTYGYTF
TRBJ2-7,TRBV29-1,CSAVTRVSGGRGYEQYF
TRBJ1-2,TRBV27,CASSPYGGGNYGYTF
TRBJ2-7,TRBV4-1,CASSQDPPDEQYF
TRBJ2-2,TRBV18,CASSPSAGELFF